This T cell receptor (beta chain) was recovered during a study of shared clonotypes between healthy human individuals. TCRdb keeps only in-frame clones here, not all; method: immunoSEQ multiplex PCR. The sample lists roughly 2 million clones, approximately 94% occurring once. The V end lost 4 bases, the J end lost 8 bases, and 30 bases lay between the germline ends. The CDR3 length is 19 residues. Germline V gene sequence: CDR1 SGHAT, CDR2 FQNNGV. The chain carries TRBV11-2 and TRBJ2-1; D gene unclear. Sequenced input: naive CD4+ T cells sorted from blood. Subset here: CD45RA+ positively selected. The source of this sequence is a man aged 18 to 29 in good health. CDR3 region: CASSYLKGALAERFHEQFF. Here the CDR3 DNA reads TGTGCCAGCAGCTATCTGAAAGGAGCGCTGGCGGAACGTTTCCATGAGCAGTTCTTC. The entire variable domain, with the rest obtained from reference TRBV11-2 and TRBJ2-1, is as follows: EAGVAQSPRYKIIEKRQSVAFWCNPISGHATLYWYQQILGQGPKLLIQFQNNGVVDDSQLPKDRFSAERLKGVDSTLKIQPAKLEDSAVYLCASSYLKGALAERFHEQFFGPGTRLTVL.